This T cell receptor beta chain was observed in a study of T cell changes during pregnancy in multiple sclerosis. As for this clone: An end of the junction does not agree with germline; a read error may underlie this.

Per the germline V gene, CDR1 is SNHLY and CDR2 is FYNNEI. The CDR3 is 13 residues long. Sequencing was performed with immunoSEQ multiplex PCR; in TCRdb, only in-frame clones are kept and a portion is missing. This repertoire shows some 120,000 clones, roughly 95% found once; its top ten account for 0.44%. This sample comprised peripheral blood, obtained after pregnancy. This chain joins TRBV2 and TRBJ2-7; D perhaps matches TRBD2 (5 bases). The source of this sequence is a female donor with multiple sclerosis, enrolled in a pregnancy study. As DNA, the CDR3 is TGTGCCAGCAGTGAAGCGCGTCCCGGGGTGACCGACTTC. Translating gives CASSEARPGVTDF. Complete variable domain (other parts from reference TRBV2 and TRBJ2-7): EPEVTQTPSHQVTQMGQEVILRCVPISNHLYFYWYRQILGQKVEFLVSFYNNEISEKSEIFDDQFSVERPDGSNFTLKIRSTKLEDSAMYFCASSEARPGVTDFGPGTRLTVT.